The rows below give T cell receptor beta chains drawn from one sample of a study of cytomegalovirus exposure and HLA in healthy donors. Generated by immunoSEQ multiplex PCR, the TCRdb table keeps only in-frame clones and is missing some. This table has under 200,000 clones, roughly 80% appearing once. The sample consisted of PBMCs. All receptors come from a girl under 18 in good health and CMV-seropositive. CDR3s include the opening cysteine and the closing phenylalanine or tryptophan. D genes are given only for firm matches. For some rows the clone size is stated as once, few or many, or as a class when expanded; others skip it.

D gene	clone size	V gene	J gene	CDR3 DNA	CDR3 protein
TRBD1	NA	TRBV5-1	TRBJ1-2	TGCGCCAGCAGCACTGGACAGGGCGCGGGCTACACCTTC	CASSTGQGAGYTF
NA	NA	TRBV19	TRBJ2-1	TGTGCCAGTAGTATCTGGAGCAAGGCGGCTTACAATGAGCAGTTCTTC	CASSIWSKAAYNEQFF
TRBD2	NA	TRBV4-1	TRBJ2-3	TGCGCCAGCTCGGGACTAGCGGGTCCCGATACGCAGTATTTT	CASSGLAGPDTQYF
NA	NA	TRBV2	TRBJ1-5	TGTGCCAGCAGCAGGGATAGCAATCAGCCCCAGCATTTT	CASSRDSNQPQHF
NA	NA	TRBV28	TRBJ2-1	TGTGCCAGCCAGCGGTCCAATGAGCAGTTCTTC	CASQRSNEQFF
TRBD1	few	TRBV11-2	TRBJ1-1	TGTGCCAGCAGCATGCCACAGGGGGCATACTCCACTGAAGCTTTCTTT	CASSMPQGAYSTEAFF
TRBD1	NA	TRBV5-1	TRBJ1-2	TGCGCCAGCAGCTCAGGCGGGGGACAGGCCTATGGCTACACCTTC	CASSSGGGQAYGYTF
NA	once	TRBV7-9	TRBJ2-7	TGTGCCAGCAGCTTAGGCGACCTAGGTACCTACGAGCAGTACTTC	CASSLGDLGTYEQYF
NA	NA	TRBV18	TRBJ1-2	TGTGCCAGCTCCCTGGACAGCGCTAACTATGGCTACACCTTC	CASSLDSANYGYTF
NA	once	TRBV7-3	TRBJ1-1	TGTGCCAGCAGCTTAAACGGGTGGACTGAAGCTTTCTTT	CASSLNGWTEAFF
NA	NA	TRBV5-6	TRBJ1-4	TGTGCCAGCAGCGCCTGGGGCAGGTCAACTAATGAAAAACTGTTTTTT	CASSAWGRSTNEKLFF
NA	NA	TRBV7-8	TRBJ2-7	TGTGCCAGCAGCTGGGAGACACTCTACGAGCAGTACTTC	CASSWETLYEQYF
TRBD2	NA	TRBV6-4	TRBJ2-7	TGTGCCAGCAGTGAAGGGACTAGCGGGAGCTACGAGCAGTACTTC	CASSEGTSGSYEQYF
NA	few	TRBV9	TRBJ1-2	TGTGCCAGCAGCGCCCCCTTAACTAACTATGGCTACACCTTC	CASSAPLTNYGYTF
TRBD2	NA	TRBV6-1	TRBJ2-1	TGTGCCAGCAGTGGGGAGGGAGGGGTTGATGAGCAGTTCTTC	CASSGEGGVDEQFF